This TCR beta chain emerged from a study of OX40 agonist ivuxolimab in advanced cancers. Looking at the study overall: Hepatocellular carcinoma, melanoma, renal cell or head and neck cancer occurred in dose-escalation patients. Study-wide points: What antigens the expanded peripheral T cells recognized was never established.

In regard to this clone: The antigen is not known.

Using immunoSEQ multiplex PCR, the repertoire was profiled, and TCRdb retains in-frame clones only, with some absent. The sample carries roughly 140,000 clones, roughly 94% recorded once. With 8 bases clipped from V and 6 bases from J, the junction kept 3 bases outside the gene matches. Per the germline V gene, CDR1 is DFQATT and CDR2 is SNEGSKA (reference sequence). This CDR3 contains 11 residues. If patients had autoimmune disease history or systemic immunosuppression, they were excluded. The chain links TRBV20-1 to TRBJ2-5, with 10 nucleotides matching TRBD1. This sequence originates from an adult with an advanced solid tumor such as melanoma, head and neck, liver or kidney cancer. The sample was CD4+ or CD8+ T cells sorted from blood, taken in a trial of the OX40 agonist ivuxolimab. CDR3 bases: TGCAGTACGGACAGGGGGAAGACCCAGTACTTC. This codes for CSTDRGKTQYF.